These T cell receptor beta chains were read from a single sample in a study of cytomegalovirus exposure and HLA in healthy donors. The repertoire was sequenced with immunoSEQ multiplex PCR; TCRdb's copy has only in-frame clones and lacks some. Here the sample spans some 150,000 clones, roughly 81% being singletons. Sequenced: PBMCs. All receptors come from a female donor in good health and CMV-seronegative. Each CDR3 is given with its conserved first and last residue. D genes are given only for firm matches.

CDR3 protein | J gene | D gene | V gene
CASSRLTSGTYEQYF | TRBJ2-7 | TRBD2 | TRBV28
CASSLAGTGGADTQYF | TRBJ2-3 | TRBD1 | TRBV7-8
CASSFLTGSLAEAFF | TRBJ1-1 | TRBD1 | TRBV7-8
CASSPGGAVGYTF | TRBJ1-2 | NA | TRBV19
CATLKGGGLSEQFF | TRBJ2-1 | NA | TRBV13
CAISESREVTEAFF | TRBJ1-1 | NA | TRBV10-3
CASSEGGNQPQHF | TRBJ1-5 | NA | TRBV6-1
CSILRQGVDDYTF | TRBJ1-2 | NA | TRBV29-1
CSVEDLTGFQGNYGYTF | TRBJ1-2 | NA | TRBV29-1
CASSSYRGANEKLFF | TRBJ1-4 | TRBD1 | TRBV7-2
CAWSGTPDTQYF | TRBJ2-3 | NA | TRBV30
CSVPLRALAAGDTQYF | TRBJ2-3 | TRBD2 | TRBV29-1
CASNIPGQGVYEQYF | NA | TRBD1 | TRBV7-2
CASSFLRLRGTEAFF | TRBJ1-1 | NA | TRBV5-6
CASSQVLGTEAFF | TRBJ1-1 | NA | TRBV14
CASSKSRTGTYEQYF | TRBJ2-7 | TRBD1 | TRBV2
CASGLDVTAGGTYEQYF | TRBJ2-7 | TRBD2 | TRBV12-5
CASSPLQGTDRWRSGYTF | TRBJ1-2 | TRBD1 | TRBV7-9
CASSPGTGSYYNEQFF | TRBJ2-1 | TRBD1 | TRBV18
CASSPVGAHYEQYF | TRBJ2-7 | NA | TRBV27
CASSSARGTYEQYF | TRBJ2-7 | NA | TRBV19
CASSLRGGELFF | TRBJ2-2 | NA | TRBV11-3
CASSLRGYTGELFF | TRBJ2-2 | NA | TRBV5-6
CASSQGASGNTGELFF | TRBJ2-2 | TRBD2 | TRBV5-1
CASSLSSEAFF | TRBJ1-1 | NA | TRBV11-2
CASSMVGQGNYGYTF | TRBJ1-2 | TRBD1 | TRBV27
CASSTQGGNQPQHF | TRBJ1-5 | TRBD1 | TRBV10-2
CASSLPRGLAFEQFF | TRBJ2-1 | TRBD2 | TRBV28
CASSILEGDTEAFF | TRBJ1-1 | NA | TRBV19
CASSLVTGRRRTGELFF | TRBJ2-2 | NA | TRBV11-2
CASGNTQNTEAFF | TRBJ1-1 | NA | TRBV12-5
CASSQDATGWNTIYF | TRBJ1-3 | TRBD1 | TRBV4-2
CASSLLSARTEAFF | TRBJ1-1 | NA | TRBV19
CASSAGQSSGNTIYF | TRBJ1-3 | TRBD1 | TRBV9
CASSGAGGTDTQYF | TRBJ2-3 | TRBD2 | TRBV9
CASSAGDGLNYGYTF | TRBJ1-2 | NA | TRBV7-3
CASSLAAGLAGELFF | TRBJ2-2 | NA | TRBV5-4
CASSLRSGDYSNQPQHF | TRBJ1-5 | NA | TRBV5-5
CASREGQGGNQPQHF | TRBJ1-5 | TRBD1 | TRBV4-1
CASSLFGGQVNEQFF | TRBJ2-1 | NA | TRBV11-2
CASGWEGEKLFF | TRBJ1-4 | NA | TRBV27
CASSDNAGDGSPLHF | TRBJ1-6 | NA | TRBV5-1
CASSPPGINYGYTF | TRBJ1-2 | NA | TRBV18
CASSQKGVSQPQHF | TRBJ1-5 | NA | TRBV6-1
CASSIGLLYNEQFF | TRBJ2-1 | NA | TRBV19
CASSLTSGGALFEQFF | TRBJ2-1 | TRBD2 | TRBV7-3
CASSYNEKLFF | TRBJ1-4 | NA | TRBV6-1
CASSPPHGGELFF | TRBJ2-2 | NA | TRBV7-3
CASSVAPSGIYEQYF | TRBJ2-7 | TRBD2 | TRBV9
CASSLAGQGGNYGYTF | TRBJ1-2 | TRBD1 | TRBV11-2
CASSTGNSPLHF | TRBJ1-6 | NA | TRBV10-1
CASSSTTTNEKLFF | TRBJ1-4 | NA | TRBV19
CASSPPDTPDTQYF | TRBJ2-3 | NA | TRBV18
CASSWDSTYEQYF | NA | TRBD1 | TRBV27
CASSLGGTGLLDYGYTF | TRBJ1-2 | TRBD1 | TRBV5-4